This entry concerns a single TCR beta chain. The antigen is unknown. Per germline, CDR1 LGHNA and CDR2 YNFKEQ. Deletions cut 1 base from V and 4 bases from J, with 4 bases between. The CDR3 has 12 amino acids. The entry originates in a study of CD8+ T cells in alopecia areata. Study observations and caveats: Scalp sample data also include resident alphabeta T cells from normal skin. Elevated clonality characterized lesional scalp relative to normal scalp, particularly in alopecia totalis/universalis.

Treatment described: oral pan-JAK inhibitor, 5-10 mg twice daily. Sequencing used cDNA as its template, made by extracting RNA and reverse transcribing it. Using immunoSEQ multiplex PCR, the repertoire was profiled, and TCRdb retains in-frame clones only, with some absent. The sample yields approximately 90,000 clones, just over 70% seen once. The sequences come from CD8+ T cells sorted from blood, collected between weeks 44 and 45, from a patient treated with tofacitinib. The rearrangement uses TRBV4-2 and TRBJ2-5, with no clear D. This receptor was obtained from a human donor with alopecia areata. The CDR3 region has the DNA TGTGCCAGCAGCCAAGGGACAGAGACCCAGTACTTC. This encodes CASSQGTETQYF.